The sequence of this T cell receptor beta chain was determined in a study of early T cells in non-severe SARS-CoV-2 infection. Study context: Chains stayed unpaired after sequencing of bulk RNA from unsorted whole blood.

Study-wide results and limits: VDJdb matching, biased toward anti-spike CD8 responses, missed private and CD4 specificities.

The ends lost 6 bases at V and 5 bases at J; junction bases unmatched: 5. The germline V gene has CDR1 LNHDA and CDR2 SQIVND (reference sequence). The CDR3 consists of 13 residues. cDNA molecules, individually, were tagged with unique molecular identifiers. TCRdb re-called the 5' RACE reads with MiXCR, one entry per CDR3 protein. The sample yields about 110,000 distinct CDR3 sequences, 12% seen once. Concerning this clonotype: The antigen remains unidentified.

The clonotype was recovered from an adult who was a healthcare worker with PCR-confirmed SARS-CoV-2 infection or an uninfected control (not recorded which). V is TRBV19 and J is TRBJ2-5; 8 nucleotides line up with TRBD1. Source material: whole blood. DNA for the CDR3: TGTGCCAGTAGGGTGACAGGGGAGGAGACCCAGTACTTC. Protein product: CASRVTGEETQYF.